The next 31 T cell receptor beta chains were all read from a single sample in a study of blood T cell repertoires in COVID-19. The data were produced by immunoSEQ multiplex PCR, yet TCRdb's version contains in-frame clones alone and is incomplete. The sample lists hundreds of thousands of clones, about 90% seen once, with roughly 3.3% in the top ten. The specimen was peripheral blood. These receptors all stem from a young woman who had recovered from COVID-19.

A remark on this clone: It is unclear where the CDR3 begins or ends on the DNA, so no DNA is shown, and the CDR3 is as TCRdb lists it. The chain has TRBV21-1 and TRBJ2-5; the D segment call TRBD1 is taken from the table without a DNA check. TRBV21-1 is classified as a pseudogene. Ends included, the CDR3 has 15 residues. CDR3 sequence reads: CASSIVGTGSETQYF.

The chain links TRBV18 to TRBJ2-7, with 7 bases that match TRBD1. Germline CDR1 reads KGHSH; CDR2 reads LQKENI. This CDR3 region has 13 residues. The V segment lost 1 base and the J segment 12 bases; nucleotides outside the gene matches: 9. The CDR3 is CASSPRPTGELYV. DNA for the CDR3: TGTGCCAGCTCACCACGGCCTACAGGGGAGTTGTACGTC.

In DNA form, the CDR3 reads TGTGCCAGCTCACCAATCCAGGGGCAAAGGAGTGAAGCTTTCTTT. Translating gives CASSPIQGQRSEAFF. The V and J genes are TRBV18 and TRBJ1-1, with a tentative D call TRBD1 (6 bases). Deletions cut 2 bases from V and 7 bases from J, with 17 bases between. Germline-derived CDR1 and CDR2 are KGHSH and LQKENI. There are 15 residues in the CDR3.

This clone was detected once. CDR3 nucleotide sequence: TGTGCCAGCAGCCCCACGGGTCTACAAGAGACCCAGTACTTC. Translation: CASSPTGLQETQYF. The chain is built from TRBV7-7 and TRBJ2-5; D not certain. V lost 5 bases to trimming and J lost 2 bases, with 12 bases between them. The CDR3 spans 14 residues. Germline CDR1 SSHAT, CDR2 FNYEAQ (reference sequence).

The genes are TRBV5-4 and TRBJ1-1; possibly TRBD1 for D (6 bases). Germline V gene data show CDR1 as SGHNT and CDR2 as YYREEE (reference sequence). The CDR3 is 16 amino acids. Trimming cost V 4 bases and J 0 bases, with 16 bases left between them. The CDR3 loop reads CASSPYQGSLNTEAFF. The CDR3 nucleotides are TGTGCCAGCAGCCCCTATCAGGGGTCCTTGAACACTGAAGCTTTCTTT.

The CDR3 reads CASSGTGVRNYGYTF. Written as DNA, the CDR3 is TGTGCCAGCAGCGGGACAGGGGTTAGAAACTATGGCTACACCTTC. The chain couples TRBV5-6 to TRBJ1-2; 10 positions agree with TRBD1. V was pared by 4 bases and J by 2 bases, with 5 bases of the junction left unmatched. The CDR3 is 15 amino acids. Germline V gene lookup returns CDR1 SGHDT and CDR2 YYEEEE.

The genes are TRBV19 and TRBJ2-5; maybe TRBD1 (5 bases). V was cut by 4 bases and J by 1 base, with 10 bases left in between. CDR3 length equals 14 residues. Per germline, CDR1 LNHDA and CDR2 SQIVND (reference sequence). The DNA for the CDR3 is TGTGCCAGTAGTAGCAGGGATTTCCAAGAGACCCAGTACTTC. Residues: CASSSRDFQETQYF.

As to this clone: This CDR3 is also generated by other DNA sequences in the sample. This rearrangement joins TRBV6-5 to TRBJ1-5; 9 bases are a match to TRBD1. CDR1 is MNHEY, CDR2 SVGAGI, per germline. The CDR3 contains 14 residues. Trimming at V came to 4 bases and at J to 4 bases, leaving 2 bases not matched to a gene. The chain's CDR3 is CASSSGTGNQPQHF. CDR3 nucleotide sequence: TGTGCCAGCAGTTCCGGGACAGGGAATCAGCCCCAGCATTTT.

CDR3 DNA: TGTGCCAGCAGCTTAGTTCAGGGGAGCGCTGAAGCTTTCTTT. Translation: CASSLVQGSAEAFF. The V call is TRBV11-3, the J call TRBJ1-1, with a tentative D call TRBD1 (6 bases). Germline values: CDR1 SGHNT, CDR2 YENEEA. With 1 base removed from V and 6 bases from J, the gap between germline ends came to 12 bases. The CDR3 loop spans 14 amino acids. Full variable domain (outside the CDR3, taken from reference TRBV11-3 and TRBJ1-1): EAGVVQSPRYKIIEKKQPVAFWCNPISGHNTLYWYLQNLGQGPELLIRYENEEAVDDSQLPKDRFSAERLKGVDSTLKIQPAELGDSAVYLCASSLVQGSAEAFFGQGTRLTVV.

The chain joins TRBV16 to TRBJ1-4; 12 nucleotides agree with TRBD1. Trimming removed 4 bases from V and 7 bases from J; junction bases left unmatched: 7. The CDR3 loop spans 16 amino acids. Germline V gives CDR1 KGHSY, CDR2 FQNENV. CDR3 sequence: CASSPGDRGQLEKLFF. CDR3 nucleotide sequence: TGTGCCAGCAGCCCTGGGGACAGGGGGCAGCTTGAAAAACTGTTTTTT.

This chain connects TRBV5-1 to TRBJ2-1; TRBD1 aligns across 7 bases. The V and J ends lost 4 bases and 6 bases, in that order; junction bases with no gene match: 4. CDR1 and CDR2 (germline): SGHRS, YFSETQ. There are 13 residues in the CDR3. The CDR3 region has the DNA TGCGCCAGCAGCCCCGGGACAGCCAATGAGCAGTTCTTC. Translated, it gives CASSPGTANEQFF.

V is TRBV29-1 and J is TRBJ1-3; D perhaps matches TRBD1 (6 bases). The germline V gene encodes CDR1 SQVTM and CDR2 ANQGSEA. V was trimmed by 4 bases and J by 0 bases, leaving 10 bases between them. This CDR3 comprises 14 residues. The CDR3 loop is CSVVTGFSGNTIYF. The CDR3 DNA is TGCAGCGTTGTGACAGGTTTCTCTGGAAACACCATATATTTT. The full variable domain, its missing parts supplied by reference TRBV29-1 and TRBJ1-3, is SAVISQKPSRDICQRGTSLTIQCQVDSQVTMMFWYRQQPGQSLTLIATANQGSEATYESGFVIDKFPISRPNLTFSTLTVSNMSPEDSSIYLCSVVTGFSGNTIYFGEGSWLTVV.

This sequence joins TRBV7-9 and TRBJ2-3; weak D call: TRBD2 (7 bases). Trimming cost V 5 bases and J 2 bases, with 17 bases left between them. The CDR3 consists of 16 residues. The germline V gene has CDR1 SEHNR and CDR2 FQNEAQ (reference sequence). The CDR3 protein is CASSQTRGGVTDTQYF. CDR3 coding DNA: TGTGCCAGCAGCCAAACTAGGGGGGGAGTCACAGATACGCAGTATTTT. Using reference TRBV7-9 and TRBJ2-3 for the parts outside the CDR3, the full variable domain is DTGVSQNPRHKITKRGQNVTFRCDPISEHNRLYWYRQTLGQGPEFLTYFQNEAQLEKSRLLSDRFSAERPKGSFSTLEIQRTEQGDSAMYLCASSQTRGGVTDTQYFGPGTRLTVL.

The gene calls are TRBV19 and TRBJ2-1, with a tentative D call TRBD2 (6 bases). Germline assignment: CDR1 LNHDA and CDR2 SQIVND (reference sequence). Trimming took off 8 bases at V and 2 bases at J, with 19 bases between the two ends. The CDR3 totals 16 residues. The CDR3 spells CASSTGSSATYNEQFF. CDR3 coding DNA: TGTGCCAGTTCAACTGGGTCTAGCGCTACCTACAATGAGCAGTTCTTC.

On this clone itself: One junction end does not reproduce the germline sequence, and a read error may be involved. In DNA form, the CDR3 reads TGTGCCAGCAGTGAACGACAGGTCGCCTTC. Translating it yields CASSERQVAF. This sequence joins TRBV2 and TRBJ1-2, with a possible D match to TRBD1 (6 bases). The CDR3 runs 10 residues. Per germline, CDR1 SNHLY and CDR2 FYNNEI.

The chain employs TRBV19 and TRBJ1-1; unclear D gene. V gave up 5 bases and J gave up 3 bases, with 16 bases separating them. The germline gives CDR1 LNHDA, CDR2 SQIVND (reference sequence). CDR3 length: 15 residues. The CDR3 DNA follows: TGTGCCAGTAGTTCAAGCTTACTACGGGACACTGAAGCTTTCTTT. Its protein is CASSSSLLRDTEAFF.

In the case of this clone: One end of the junction varies from germline; a read error may be responsible. This chain connects TRBV6-2 or TRBV6-3 to TRBJ2-5; D might be TRBD1 (6 bases). This CDR3 is 16 amino acids long. Per the germline V gene, CDR1 is MNHEY and CDR2 is SVGEGT. The CDR3 here is CASSSRYPDRQGTQYF. In DNA, the CDR3 is TGTGCCAGCAGTTCCCGTTATCCGGACAGACAAGGGACCCAGTACTTC.

This clone was observed a handful of times. This chain links TRBV27 with TRBJ1-2; a weak D match, TRBD1 (6 bases). The CDR3 is 12 residues long. Germline CDR1 and CDR2: MNHEY and SMNVEV (reference sequence). V shed 2 bases and J shed 8 bases, with 9 bases lying between them. CDR3 bases: TGTGCCAGCAGTTTAAAAGGACAGGGCTACACCTTC. This encodes CASSLKGQGYTF.

The sample holds a few counts of this clone. The CDR3 loop reads CASSLAGMGGAGQPQHF. In nucleotides, the CDR3 is TGTGCCAGCAGCTTAGCTGGTATGGGGGGGGCTGGACAGCCCCAGCATTTT. The gene calls are TRBV7-9 and TRBJ1-5, with D possibly matching TRBD1 (6 bases). Germline CDR1 and CDR2: SEHNR and FQNEAQ (reference sequence). CDR3 length: 17 residues. V was pared by 0 bases and J by 7 bases, with 19 bases between. Full variable domain (rest looked up from reference TRBV7-9 and TRBJ1-5): DTGVSQNPRHKITKRGQNVTFRCDPISEHNRLYWYRQTLGQGPEFLTYFQNEAQLEKSRLLSDRFSAERPKGSFSTLEIQRTEQGDSAMYLCASSLAGMGGAGQPQHFGDGTRLSIL.

This clone was seen a single time. This chain joins TRBV11-2 and TRBJ2-7, with TRBD1 matching 11 bases. The length of the CDR3 is 14 residues. Germline CDR1 and CDR2: SGHAT and FQNNGV. Unmatched junction bases numbered 6, after V lost 5 bases and J lost 6 bases. The DNA of the CDR3 is TGTGCCAGCAGCCTCACCGGGACAGGGGGCGAGCAGTACGTC. Translated: CASSLTGTGGEQYV.

The chain carries TRBV6-4 and TRBJ2-2, with TRBD2 identical over 11 bases. Germline assignment: CDR1 MRHNA and CDR2 SNTAGT. V was pared by 5 bases and J by 5 bases, with 4 bases of the junction left unmatched. CDR3 size: 15 residues. The CDR3 loop reads CASSPLAGETGELFF. The CDR3 DNA follows: TGTGCCAGCAGTCCACTAGCGGGAGAAACCGGGGAGCTGTTTTTT.

This chain links TRBV12-1 with TRBJ2-1; the tabulated D call, TRBD2, remains unverified against the DNA. TRBV12-1 is deemed a pseudogene. The CDR3 contains 16 residues. CDR3 sequence (DNA): TGTGCCAGCAGACCCCCTAGCGCCACATTCTACAATGAGCAGTTCTTC. Amino acids: CASRPPSATFYNEQFF.

The table lists this clone with a few counts. CDR3 region: CASGINNSPLHF. CDR3 DNA: TGTGCTTCCGGGATAAATAATTCACCCCTCCACTTT. The chain uses TRBV19 and TRBJ1-6; D is unresolved. Germline-derived CDR1 and CDR2 are LNHDA and SQIVND (reference sequence). The CDR3 spans 12 residues.

The chain links TRBV19 to TRBJ2-2, with TRBD2 identical over 7 bases. V was pared by 5 bases and J by 4 bases, with 13 bases of the junction left unmatched. The germline CDR1 and CDR2 sequences are LNHDA and SQIVND (reference sequence). The CDR3 spans 17 residues. The CDR3 loop is CASSSRLAPRGTGELFF. The CDR3 nucleotides are TGTGCCAGTAGTTCCCGACTAGCCCCCAGAGGCACCGGGGAGCTGTTTTTT.

This chain uses TRBV28 with TRBJ1-6; the D is unclear. CDR1 is MDHEN and CDR2 is SYDVKM in the germline V gene. This CDR3 region has 14 residues. The V gene lost 3 bases and the J gene lost 6 bases, with 9 bases spanning the gap. The CDR3: CASSFFGGNSPLHF. Here the CDR3 DNA reads TGTGCCAGCAGTTTCTTCGGTGGTAATTCACCCCTCCACTTT.

The chain has TRBV6-6 and TRBJ1-5, with 10 nucleotides matching TRBD1. Germline V lookup: CDR1 MNHNY, CDR2 SVGAGI (reference sequence). This CDR3 region has 13 residues. V was pared by 6 bases and J by 4 bases, with 0 bases of the junction left unmatched. The CDR3 DNA reads TGTGCCAGCAGGGGACAGGGGAATCAGCCCCAGCATTTT. This translates into CASRGQGNQPQHF.

This chain links TRBV4-3 with TRBJ2-1, with D uncertain. The germline V and J ends were trimmed by 4 bases and 2 bases, with 15 bases remaining between them. This CDR3 contains 16 residues. From germline, CDR1 is LGHNA and CDR2 YSLEER. CDR3 sequence reads: CASSRNGGGAYNEQFF. Written as DNA, the CDR3 is TGCGCCAGCAGCCGAAATGGCGGCGGAGCCTACAATGAGCAGTTCTTC.

The chain joins TRBV6-5 to TRBJ1-5; 7 bases are shared with TRBD1. There are 14 residues in the CDR3. V shed 10 bases and J 3 bases; nucleotides not matched to a gene: 9. Looked up from germline, CDR1 is MNHEY and CDR2 is SVGAGI. CDR3 in amino acids: CATPGQNFNQPQHF. CDR3 bases: TGTGCCACCCCGGGACAGAACTTCAATCAGCCCCAGCATTTT.

The chain links TRBV5-4 to TRBJ2-1; no clear D. From germline, CDR1 is SGHNT and CDR2 YYREEE (reference sequence). Trimming cost V 4 bases and J 5 bases, with 4 bases left between them. The CDR3 runs 11 residues. CDR3 sequence reads: CASSRDNEQFF. As DNA, the CDR3 is TGTGCCAGCAGCCGTGACAATGAGCAGTTCTTC.

The sample holds a few counts of this clone. The rearrangement uses TRBV7-9 and TRBJ1-2, with 8 bases aligning to TRBD1. Germline V gene lookup returns CDR1 SEHNR and CDR2 FQNEAQ (reference sequence). V was pared by 5 bases and J by 8 bases, with 4 bases of the junction left unmatched. CDR3 size: 12 residues. The CDR3 DNA is TGTGCCAGCAGCCACAGGGGGGGCGGCTACACCTTC. This gives the protein CASSHRGGGYTF.

The chain carries TRBV11-3 and TRBJ1-2; D call uncertain. This CDR3 region has 12 residues. CDR1 SGHNT and CDR2 YENEEA come from the germline V gene. V lost 3 bases, J lost 1 base, and 3 bases lay in between. For the CDR3, the DNA is TGTGCCAGCAGCTTCTTTAACTATGGCTACACCTTC. It translates to CASSFFNYGYTF. Together with reference TRBV11-3 and TRBJ1-2, the CDR3 gives the full variable domain: EAGVVQSPRYKIIEKKQPVAFWCNPISGHNTLYWYLQNLGQGPELLIRYENEEAVDDSQLPKDRFSAERLKGVDSTLKIQPAELGDSAVYLCASSFFNYGYTFGSGTRLTVV.